The clone carrying this T cell receptor (beta chain) was seen only a few times. The antigen remains unidentified. The sample comes from a study of cytomegalovirus exposure and HLA in healthy donors. The PCR made use of 60 Vbeta and 13 Jbeta primers. Assay used: immunoSEQ multiplex PCR; TCRdb lists only in-frame clones, some missing. This table holds 100,000 to 150,000 clones, roughly 75% found once. Study-wide results and caveats: Researchers catalogued over 150 TCR beta chains as cytomegalovirus-associated. Sequences of the TCR beta chain were said to predict the HLA-A and HLA-B alleles of most subjects accurately.

The sequence was collected from a woman aged 45 to 65 in good health and CMV-seronegative. Sequencing input: PBMCs.

The CDR3 region is CASSWGVGNEQYF. The DNA for the CDR3 is TGTGCCAGCAGTTGGGGGGTCGGGAACGAGCAGTACTTC. V is TRBV27 and J is TRBJ2-7; perhaps TRBD2 as D (6 bases). The CDR3 totals 13 residues. Germline CDR1 MNHEY, CDR2 SMNVEV (reference sequence). Trimming removed 4 bases from V and 5 bases from J, with 12 bases in between.